Listed here are 25 T cell receptor beta chains from one sample, sequenced in a study of molecular identifiers for immune sequencing clone quantification. TCRdb processed the PCR reads anew with MiXCR; each CDR3 protein has one entry. Of hundreds of thousands of distinct CDR3 sequences listed, less than 30% are singletons. Source material: naive CD8+ T cells from blood, with Jurkat cell RNA spiked in. Described subset: FACS-sorted CD8+CD4-CCR7+CD45RA+ naive T cells. These receptors originate from a human donor in good health. Some libraries in this study had Jurkat cell RNA spiked in.

This clonotype was seen many times. The J gene is TRBJ1-5, the V gene TRBV28, with 11 bases that match TRBD1. This CDR3 comprises 15 residues. CDR1 is MDHEN and CDR2 is SYDVKM in the germline V gene. The ends lost 5 bases at V and 5 bases at J; junction bases unmatched: 5. CDR3 bases: TGTGCCAGCAGTCTTGGACAGGGGGCTCATCAGCCCCAGCATTTT. Protein product: CASSLGQGAHQPQHF.

The chain carries TRBV7-9 and TRBJ1-2; TRBD1 matches at 7 bases. V lost 6 bases and J lost 2; bases outside the gene matches: 6. The CDR3 loop spans 14 amino acids. The germline CDR1 and CDR2 sequences are SEHNR and FQNEAQ (reference sequence). The CDR3 is CASSSGQLNYGYTF. The CDR3 DNA reads as TGTGCCAGCAGTTCGGGACAGCTGAACTATGGCTACACCTTC. The full variable domain, its missing parts supplied by reference TRBV7-9 and TRBJ1-2, is DTGVSQNPRHKITKRGQNVTFRCDPISEHNRLYWYRQTLGQGPEFLTYFQNEAQLEKSRLLSDRFSAERPKGSFSTLEIQRTEQGDSAMYLCASSSGQLNYGYTFGSGTRLTVV.

The chain is built from TRBV7-9 and TRBJ2-7, with 12 bases identical to TRBD1. The CDR3 is made up of 17 amino acids. CDR1 and CDR2 from the germline V gene are SEHNR and FQNEAQ (reference sequence). After removal of 1 base from V and 0 bases from J, the junction contained 4 bases not matched to a gene. The CDR3 nucleotides read TGTGCCAGCAGCTTAGGGGGACAGGGGGCCTTCTCCTACGAGCAGTACTTC. It encodes CASSLGGQGAFSYEQYF.

This chain connects TRBV5-5 to TRBJ1-5; D possibly corresponds to TRBD1 (5 bases). This CDR3 has 17 residues. V gave up 4 bases and J gave up 0 bases, with 17 bases separating them. Germline V gene sequence: CDR1 SGHKS, CDR2 YYEKEE (reference sequence). The CDR3 sequence is CASSRYRTQYSNQPQHF. The CDR3 DNA follows: TGTGCCAGCAGCCGATACAGGACACAGTATAGCAATCAGCCCCAGCATTTT.

This clonotype showed up many times. In nucleotides, the CDR3 is TGTGCCAGCAGCCAAGGTGTGTACGGGAGCGCAGATACGCAGTATTTT. As protein: CASSQGVYGSADTQYF. The rearrangement joins TRBV4-2 to TRBJ2-3; D possibly corresponds to TRBD2 (6 bases). Trimming cost V 1 base and J 4 bases, with 15 bases left between them. The CDR3 has 16 amino acids. Germline assignment: CDR1 LGHNA and CDR2 YNFKEQ.

The chain has TRBV6-5 and TRBJ1-2, with 7 positions matching TRBD1. J gave up 6 bases and V 2 bases, and 6 bases lay outside the gene matches. Germline V gives CDR1 MNHEY, CDR2 SVGAGI. The length of the CDR3 is 14 residues. This chain's CDR3 is CASSYHGQVHGYTF. The CDR3 region has the DNA TGTGCCAGCAGTTACCACGGACAGGTTCATGGCTACACCTTC.

The chain links TRBV2 to TRBJ2-2, with a possible D match to TRBD2 (5 bases). Trimming shortened V by 2 bases and J by 6 bases, and 7 bases separated the two germline ends. Looked up from germline, CDR1 is SNHLY and CDR2 is FYNNEI. The CDR3 is made up of 13 amino acids. CDR3 amino acids: CASSERGPGELFF. The CDR3 DNA reads as TGTGCCAGCAGTGAAAGAGGGCCCGGGGAGCTGTTTTTT.

The V call is TRBV12-3 or TRBV12-4, the J call TRBJ2-3, with D uncertain. The CDR3 loop spans 12 amino acids. V lost 8 bases and J lost 5, with 11 bases in between. The CDR3 here is CASGQMGDTQYF. Here the CDR3 DNA reads TGTGCCAGCGGCCAGATGGGAGATACGCAGTATTTT.

The rearrangement uses TRBV19 and TRBJ2-7, with TRBD2 matching over 11 bases. Germline V lookup: CDR1 LNHDA, CDR2 SQIVND (reference sequence). The ends lost 3 bases at V and 2 bases at J; junction bases unmatched: 0. There are 14 residues in the CDR3. In DNA, the CDR3 is TGTGCCAGTAGTATGACTAGCGGGACCTACGAGCAGTACTTC. Protein: CASSMTSGTYEQYF.

The gene calls are TRBV20-1 and TRBJ2-5, with 8 bases matching TRBD1. With V trimmed by 0 bases and J by 5 bases, 20 bases remained unmatched. CDR1 DFQATT and CDR2 SNEGSKA come from the germline V gene (reference sequence). The CDR3 sequence is 19 residues long. CDR3 DNA: TGCAGTGCTAGAGAATCGCAGGGGGCGTATTCGCGGGGAGTCGAGACCCAGTACTTC. It is translated as CSARESQGAYSRGVETQYF.

The chain combines TRBV4-2 with TRBJ2-2; unclear D gene. The CDR3 has 15 residues. V gave up 0 bases and J gave up 4 bases, with 9 bases separating them. Germline assignment: CDR1 LGHNA and CDR2 YNFKEQ. The DNA for the CDR3 is TGTGCCAGCAGCCAAGAGCCTCTCACCACCGGGGAGCTGTTTTTT. Translation gives CASSQEPLTTGELFF.

The chain recombines TRBV2 with TRBJ2-7; 9 bases align to TRBD2. J was trimmed by 6 bases and V by 7 bases; bases with no gene match: 10. The V gene's germline CDR1 is SNHLY and CDR2 FYNNEI. The CDR3 covers 14 residues. This CDR3 reads CASMAAGGSLEQYF. As DNA, the CDR3 is TGTGCCAGCATGGCGGCGGGAGGGAGTCTCGAGCAGTACTTC.

The gene calls are TRBV6-5 and TRBJ2-7, with 9 bases aligning to TRBD1. This CDR3 is 15 amino acids long. Unmatched junction bases numbered 5, after V lost 0 bases and J lost 5 bases. In germline, CDR1 is MNHEY, CDR2 SVGAGI. Here the CDR3 reads CASSYSGQGRDEQYF. The CDR3 DNA follows: TGTGCCAGCAGTTACTCGGGACAGGGAAGAGACGAGCAGTACTTC.

This clonotype was detected once. V is TRBV7-9 and J is TRBJ1-6, with D uncertain. Germline V lookup: CDR1 SEHNR, CDR2 FQNEAQ (reference sequence). Trimming stripped 5 bases from V and 9 bases from J, with 11 bases between. The CDR3 is 13 residues long. CDR3 sequence: CASSRVEGSPLHF. CDR3 sequence (DNA): TGTGCCAGCAGCCGAGTGGAGGGTTCACCCCTCCACTTT. Full variable domain (remainder filled in from reference TRBV7-9 and TRBJ1-6): DTGVSQNPRHKITKRGQNVTFRCDPISEHNRLYWYRQTLGQGPEFLTYFQNEAQLEKSRLLSDRFSAERPKGSFSTLEIQRTEQGDSAMYLCASSRVEGSPLHFGNGTRLTVT.

For this clonotype: A read error is possible here, since a much larger clone lies one base away. V is TRBV7-3 and J is TRBJ2-1; D is possibly TRBD1 (5 bases). The CDR3 loop spans 13 amino acids. Germline CDR1 SGHTA, CDR2 FQGTGA. The CDR3 nucleotides read TGTACCAGCAGCTTAACCAGGGTAGATGAGCAGTTCTTC. Translation gives CTSSLTRVDEQFF. The complete variable domain, with remaining parts taken from reference TRBV7-3 and TRBJ2-1, reads GAGVSQTPSNKVTEKGKYVELRCDPISGHTALYWYRQSLGQGPEFLIYFQGTGAADDSGLPNDRFFAVRPEGSVSTLKIQRTERGDSAVYLCTSSLTRVDEQFFGPGTRLTVL.

Comments on this clonotype: Its ends do not fully match the called genes, so a read error is possible. The chain employs TRBV20-1 and TRBJ2-2, with TRBD2 identical over 7 bases. The CDR3 covers 14 residues. Germline values: CDR1 DFQATT, CDR2 SNEGSKA (reference sequence). The CDR3 spells CSARDLGLGGELSF. CDR3 nucleotide sequence: TGCAGTGCTAGAGATCTGGGATTGGGAGGGGAGCTGTCTTTT.

The table lists this clonotype with many counts. The chain employs TRBV7-9 and TRBJ1-1; D is undetermined. Trimming took off 3 bases at V and 6 bases at J, with 11 bases between the two ends. Germline CDR1 is SEHNR and CDR2 is FQNEAQ (reference sequence). This CDR3 comprises 13 residues. The CDR3 loop is CASSLGGSPEAFF. In nucleotides, the CDR3 is TGTGCCAGCAGCTTGGGCGGATCTCCTGAAGCTTTCTTT.

As to this clonotype: One base away lies a much larger clone, so this may be a sequencing read error. This chain links TRBV4-3 with TRBJ1-2, with D possibly matching TRBD1 (5 bases). The germline CDR1 and CDR2 sequences are LGHNA and YSLEER. The CDR3 spans 16 residues. V was clipped by 0 bases and J by 2 bases, with 13 bases between them. The CDR3: CASSQEGDSQNYGYTF. CDR3 sequence (DNA): TGCGCCAGCAGCCAAGAAGGCGACAGCCAGAACTATGGCTACACCTTC.

This clonotype showed up just a few times. V usage is TRBV7-9 and J usage is TRBJ2-1, with no clear D. The CDR3 has 14 residues. Trimming took 4 bases from V and 8 from J, leaving 15 bases between them. Germline CDR1 SEHNR, CDR2 FQNEAQ (reference sequence). CDR3 sequence: CASSSTTGGYEQFF. DNA of the CDR3: TGTGCCAGCAGCTCCACCACCGGCGGTTATGAGCAGTTCTTC.

This clonotype was detected only a few times. This chain connects TRBV27 to TRBJ2-5; TRBD2 aligns across 8 bases. CDR1 is MNHEY and CDR2 is SMNVEV in the germline V gene (reference sequence). J lost 2 bases, V lost 4 bases, and 9 bases had no gene match. This CDR3 spans 16 amino acids. The DNA of the CDR3 is TGTGCCAGCAGTTGGCTCCCGGGGGGGGGTCAAGAGACCCAGTACTTC. Its translation: CASSWLPGGGQETQYF.

This clonotype was seen once. Since a much larger clone is just one base distant, this may be a read error. The rearrangement links TRBV6-2 or TRBV6-3 to TRBJ2-3; D is possibly TRBD1 or TRBD2 (5 bases each). Germline V gives CDR1 MNHEY, CDR2 SVGEGT. The CDR3 is 15 amino acids. The CDR3 coding sequence is TGTGCCAGCGGGACGCTCCCTCGGGTCACAGCTACGCAGTATTTT. This gives the protein CASGTLPRVTATQYF.

The chain couples TRBV6-6 to TRBJ2-3, with TRBD2 matching 9 bases. The V gene's germline CDR1 is MNHNY and CDR2 SVGAGI (reference sequence). V gave up 2 bases and J gave up 4 bases; unmatched junction bases: 19. The CDR3 length is 20 residues. CDR3 nucleotides: TGTGCCAGCAGTTACGCGCTTTTGGGGCAGCGGGAGGTTAGCGCAGATACGCAGTATTTT. The encoded protein is CASSYALLGQREVSADTQYF.

The rearrangement joins TRBV28 to TRBJ2-7; perhaps TRBD2 as D (6 bases). The V end was cut by 6 bases, the J end by 0 bases, with 12 bases between. The CDR3 covers 14 residues. Germline CDR1 MDHEN, CDR2 SYDVKM. CDR3 bases: TGTGCCAGCAGGGGCGGGGAACCCTCCTACGAGCAGTACTTC. Its protein is CASRGGEPSYEQYF.

This clonotype was detected ten times or more. One end of the junction fails to match germline, which may point to a read error. The rearrangement uses TRBV2 and TRBJ2-5; no definite D call. The CDR3 runs 13 residues. Germline assignment: CDR1 SNHLY and CDR2 FYNNEI. The CDR3 region has the DNA TGTGCCAGCAGGGAAGGTTTGGCTGAGACCCAGTACTTC. This encodes CASREGLAETQYF.

Points on this clonotype: This may come from a read error, since a much larger clone is one base off. The rearrangement uses TRBV4-1 and TRBJ2-5; 8 nucleotides agree with TRBD2. The CDR3 spans 16 residues. Looked up from germline, CDR1 is MGHRA and CDR2 is YSYEKL. Losses at the gene ends were 1 base for V and 2 bases for J; bases not matched to a gene: 6. The CDR3 reads CASSQATASGQETQYF. CDR3 sequence (DNA): TGCGCCAGCAGCCAAGCCACCGCTAGCGGGCAAGAGACCCAGTACTTC.